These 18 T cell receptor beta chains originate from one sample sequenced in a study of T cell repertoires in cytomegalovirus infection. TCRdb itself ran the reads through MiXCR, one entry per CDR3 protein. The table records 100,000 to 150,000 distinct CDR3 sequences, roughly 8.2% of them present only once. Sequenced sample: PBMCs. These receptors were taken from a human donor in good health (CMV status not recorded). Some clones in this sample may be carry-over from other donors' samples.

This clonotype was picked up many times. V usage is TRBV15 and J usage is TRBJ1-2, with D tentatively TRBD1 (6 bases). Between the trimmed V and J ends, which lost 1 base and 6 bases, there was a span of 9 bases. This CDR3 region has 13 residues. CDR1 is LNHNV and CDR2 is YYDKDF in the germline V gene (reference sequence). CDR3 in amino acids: CATSRGAGDGYTF. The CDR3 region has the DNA TGTGCCACCAGCAGAGGGGCAGGGGATGGCTACACCTTC.

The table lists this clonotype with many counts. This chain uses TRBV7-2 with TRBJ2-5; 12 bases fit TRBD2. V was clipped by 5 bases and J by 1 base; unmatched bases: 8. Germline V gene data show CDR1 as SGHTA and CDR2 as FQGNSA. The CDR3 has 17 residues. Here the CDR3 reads CASSLLAGGRRQETQYF. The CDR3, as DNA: TGTGCCAGCAGCCTGCTAGCGGGGGGGCGTCGCCAAGAGACCCAGTACTTC.

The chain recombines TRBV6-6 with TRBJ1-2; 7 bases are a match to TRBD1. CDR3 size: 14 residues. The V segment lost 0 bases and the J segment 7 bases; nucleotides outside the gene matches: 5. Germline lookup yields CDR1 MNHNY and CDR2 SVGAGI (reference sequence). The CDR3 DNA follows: TGTGCCAGCAGTTACTCTACAGGGGACCTTGGCTACACCTTC. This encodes CASSYSTGDLGYTF.

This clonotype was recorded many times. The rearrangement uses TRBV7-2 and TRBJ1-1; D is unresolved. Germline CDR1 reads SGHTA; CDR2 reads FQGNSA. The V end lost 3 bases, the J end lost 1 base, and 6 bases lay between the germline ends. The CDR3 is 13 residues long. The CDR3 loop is CASSFSENTEAFF. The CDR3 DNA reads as TGTGCCAGCAGCTTTTCAGAGAACACTGAAGCTTTCTTT.

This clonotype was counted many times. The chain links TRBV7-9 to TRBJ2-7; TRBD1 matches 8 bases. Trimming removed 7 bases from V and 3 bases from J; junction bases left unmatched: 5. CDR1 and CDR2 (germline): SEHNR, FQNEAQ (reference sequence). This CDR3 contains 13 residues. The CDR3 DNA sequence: TGTGCCAGCACAGGACAGGGAATCTACGAGCAGTACTTC. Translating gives CASTGQGIYEQYF.

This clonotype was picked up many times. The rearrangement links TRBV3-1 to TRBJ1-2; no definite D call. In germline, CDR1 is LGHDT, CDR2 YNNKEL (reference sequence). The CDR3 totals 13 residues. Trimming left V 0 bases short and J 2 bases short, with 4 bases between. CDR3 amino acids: CASSQDTNYGYTF. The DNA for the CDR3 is TGTGCCAGCAGCCAAGACACGAACTATGGCTACACCTTC.

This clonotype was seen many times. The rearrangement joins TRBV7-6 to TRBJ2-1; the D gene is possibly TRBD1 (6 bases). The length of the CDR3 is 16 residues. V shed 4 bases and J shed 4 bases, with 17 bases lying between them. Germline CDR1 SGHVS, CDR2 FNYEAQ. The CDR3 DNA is TGTGCCAGCAGCTCCGATCATGGACAGAAGTACAATGAGCAGTTCTTC. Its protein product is CASSSDHGQKYNEQFF.

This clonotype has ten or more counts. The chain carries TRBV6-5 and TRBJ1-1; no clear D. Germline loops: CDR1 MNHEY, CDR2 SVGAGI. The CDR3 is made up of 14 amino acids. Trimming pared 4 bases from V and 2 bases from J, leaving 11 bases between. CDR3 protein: CASSFSAENTEAFF. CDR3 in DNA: TGTGCCAGCAGTTTCTCAGCCGAAAACACTGAAGCTTTCTTT.

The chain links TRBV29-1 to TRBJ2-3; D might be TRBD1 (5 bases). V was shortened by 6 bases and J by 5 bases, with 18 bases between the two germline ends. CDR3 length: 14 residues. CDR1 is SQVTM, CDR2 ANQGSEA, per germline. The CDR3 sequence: CSVWFLDQGDTQYF. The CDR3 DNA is TGCAGCGTCTGGTTTCTGGACCAGGGAGATACGCAGTATTTT.

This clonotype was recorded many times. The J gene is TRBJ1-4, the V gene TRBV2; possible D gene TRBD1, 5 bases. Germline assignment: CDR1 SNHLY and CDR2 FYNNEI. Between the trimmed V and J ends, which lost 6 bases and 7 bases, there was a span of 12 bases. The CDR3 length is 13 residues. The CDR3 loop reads CASRRETVEKLFF. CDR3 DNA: TGTGCCAGCAGGCGGGAGACAGTTGAAAAACTGTTTTTT.

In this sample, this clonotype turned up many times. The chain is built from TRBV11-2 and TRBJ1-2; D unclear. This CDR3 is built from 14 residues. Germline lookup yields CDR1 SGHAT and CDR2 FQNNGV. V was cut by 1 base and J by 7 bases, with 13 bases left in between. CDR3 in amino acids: CASSLVPTGGGYTF. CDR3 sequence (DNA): TGTGCCAGCAGCTTAGTCCCGACTGGCGGTGGCTACACCTTC.

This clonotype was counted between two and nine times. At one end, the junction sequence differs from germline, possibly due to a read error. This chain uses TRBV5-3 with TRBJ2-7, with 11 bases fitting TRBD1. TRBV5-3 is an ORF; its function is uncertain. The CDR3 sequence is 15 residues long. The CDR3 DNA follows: TGTGCCAGCAGCTTTCGGGGACAGGGGGGCTACGAGCAGTACTTC. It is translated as CASSFRGQGGYEQYF.

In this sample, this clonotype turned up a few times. In DNA form, the CDR3 reads TGTGCCAGTACCCGGACAGGAGTACGTTCACCCCTCCACTTT. Translated, it gives CASTRTGVRSPLHF. The rearrangement uses TRBV19 and TRBJ1-6, with TRBD1 identical over 7 bases. CDR3 length: 14 residues. Germline V CDR1 and CDR2: LNHDA, SQIVND (reference sequence). J gave up 9 bases and V 7 bases, and 9 bases lay outside the gene matches. Complete variable domain (other parts from reference TRBV19 and TRBJ1-6): DGGITQSPKYLFRKEGQNVTLSCEQNLNHDAMYWYRQDPGQGLRLIYYSQIVNDFQKGDIAEGYSVSREKKESFPLTVTSAQKNPTAFYLCASTRTGVRSPLHFGNGTRLTVT.

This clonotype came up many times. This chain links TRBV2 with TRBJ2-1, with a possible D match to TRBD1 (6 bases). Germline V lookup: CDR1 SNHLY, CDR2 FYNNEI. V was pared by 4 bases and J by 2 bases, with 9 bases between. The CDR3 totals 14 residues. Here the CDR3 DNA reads TGTGCCAGCAGTGGGGGGCTTCCCTACAATGAGCAGTTCTTC. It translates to CASSGGLPYNEQFF.

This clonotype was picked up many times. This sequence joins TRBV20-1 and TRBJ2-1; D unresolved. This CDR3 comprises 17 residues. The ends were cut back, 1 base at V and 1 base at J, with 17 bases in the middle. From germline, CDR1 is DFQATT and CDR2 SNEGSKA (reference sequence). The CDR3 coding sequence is TGCAGTGCTAGAGCGTTGGTGGCCCCCAGGTCCTACAATGAGCAGTTCTTC. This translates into CSARALVAPRSYNEQFF.

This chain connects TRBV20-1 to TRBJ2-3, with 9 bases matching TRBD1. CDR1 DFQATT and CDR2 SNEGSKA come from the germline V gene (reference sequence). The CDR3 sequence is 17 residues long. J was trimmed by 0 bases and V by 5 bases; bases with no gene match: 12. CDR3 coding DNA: TGCAGTGCTGGAGGACAGGGGATAATCACCAGCACAGATACGCAGTATTTT. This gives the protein CSAGGQGIITSTDTQYF.

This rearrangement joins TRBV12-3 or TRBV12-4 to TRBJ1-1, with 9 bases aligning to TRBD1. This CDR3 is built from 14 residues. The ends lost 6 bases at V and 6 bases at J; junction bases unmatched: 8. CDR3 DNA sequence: TGTGCCAGCAGCCTCCGACAGGGGGGCCCTGAAGCTTTCTTT. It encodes CASSLRQGGPEAFF.

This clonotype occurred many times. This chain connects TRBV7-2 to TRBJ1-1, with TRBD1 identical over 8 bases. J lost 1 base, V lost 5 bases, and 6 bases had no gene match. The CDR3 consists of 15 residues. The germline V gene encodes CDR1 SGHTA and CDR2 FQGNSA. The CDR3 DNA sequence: TGTGCCAGCAGCCAAAACAGGGGGTCGAACACTGAAGCTTTCTTT. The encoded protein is CASSQNRGSNTEAFF.